This passage covers 28 T cell receptor beta chains from one sample sequenced in a study of T-cell reconstitution after alpha-beta-depleted transplantation in children. Unique molecular identifiers featured in how the TCRbeta library was prepared. One entry per CDR3 protein results from TCRdb running MiXCR on the PCR reads. The profile covers 65,000 to 75,000 distinct CDR3 sequences, with approximately 5% appearing a single time and approximately 20% taken by the ten largest. This material consisted of PBMCs, mostly from graft donor cells, taken 180 days after TCRalphabeta/CD19-depleted stem cell transplant. The receptors originated from a boy under three years old who had a stem cell transplant for acute myeloid leukemia, so the T cells may come from the graft donor.

In its sample, this clonotype was seen many times. This chain connects TRBV20-1 to TRBJ1-5, with 8 bases matching TRBD1. The CDR3 spans 14 residues. Germline CDR1 and CDR2: DFQATT and SNEGSKA (reference sequence). The J segment lost 3 bases and the V segment lost 4 bases, leaving 5 bases of the junction unmatched. CDR3 sequence (DNA): TGCAGTGCTAAGGGGACAGGTTTCAATCAGCCCCAGCATTTT. Its protein product is CSAKGTGFNQPQHF.

This chain connects TRBV18 to TRBJ1-5; TRBD1 aligns across 11 bases. This CDR3 contains 16 residues. The V gene end was trimmed by 3 bases and the J gene end by 2 bases; junction bases not matched to a gene: 3. CDR1 is KGHSH and CDR2 is LQKENI in the germline V gene. For the CDR3, the DNA is TGTGCCAGCTCACCCGGGACAGGGGGGGGCAATCAGCCCCAGCATTTT. This codes for CASSPGTGGGNQPQHF.

This clonotype was detected a few times. This rearrangement joins TRBV27 to TRBJ2-7; 10 bases fit TRBD1. J was trimmed by 5 bases and V by 4 bases; bases with no gene match: 5. The CDR3 runs to 14 residues. Germline lookup yields CDR1 MNHEY and CDR2 SMNVEV (reference sequence). The CDR3 DNA sequence: TGTGCCAGCAGTTCCCAGACAGGGGGCGACGAGCAGTACTTC. As protein: CASSSQTGGDEQYF.

This clonotype was seen repeatedly, ten times or more. This sequence joins TRBV27 and TRBJ2-3, with 7 bases that match TRBD1. V gave up 8 bases and J gave up 0 bases; unmatched junction bases: 5. Germline CDR1 MNHEY, CDR2 SMNVEV (reference sequence). This CDR3 contains 14 residues. The CDR3 loop reads CASSDRASTDTQYF. DNA for the CDR3: TGTGCCAGCTCAGACAGGGCGAGCACAGATACGCAGTATTTT.

The chain recombines TRBV4-3 with TRBJ2-5; 13 positions agree with TRBD2. V lost 4 bases to trimming and J lost 5 bases; unmatched junction nucleotides: 10. The CDR3 spans 17 residues. The germline V gene has CDR1 LGHNA and CDR2 YSLEER. The CDR3 loop reads CASSRGLAGPEEETQYF. CDR3 nucleotides: TGCGCCAGCAGCCGGGGACTAGCGGGACCCGAAGAGGAGACCCAGTACTTC.

This clonotype has at least ten counts. The chain recombines TRBV28 with TRBJ1-4; possible D gene TRBD1, 6 bases. Germline CDR1 and CDR2: MDHEN and SYDVKM. CDR3 length: 14 residues. V lost 1 base and J 11 bases, leaving 14 bases between the germline ends. CDR3 sequence reads: CASSLSGARRKLFF. The CDR3 DNA reads TGTGCCAGCAGTTTATCGGGGGCTCGAAGGAAACTGTTTTTT.

This clonotype was observed many times. A read error may produce the germline difference seen at one junction end. The chain couples TRBV7-3 to TRBJ1-1, with 9 nucleotides matching TRBD1. CDR1 and CDR2 (germline): SGHTA, FQGTGA. The CDR3 covers 17 residues. The CDR3, as DNA: TGTGCCAGCAGCTCCCACCCCCTAGACAGGGGGAACCCTGAAGCTTTCTTT. Translated: CASSSHPLDRGNPEAFF.

This clonotype was detected many times. V usage is TRBV12-3 or TRBV12-4 and J usage is TRBJ2-3; TRBD2 is a possible D gene (6 bases). V shed 5 bases and J shed 4 bases, with 7 bases lying between them. CDR3 size: 12 residues. CDR3 residues: CASSRGSDTQYF. The CDR3 nucleotides are TGTGCCAGCAGTCGGGGGTCAGATACGCAGTATTTT.

In this sample, this clonotype turned up many times. The rearrangement uses TRBV20-1 and TRBJ2-5; 7 bases fit TRBD1. Germline CDR1 reads DFQATT; CDR2 reads SNEGSKA (reference sequence). The CDR3 covers 12 residues. The CDR3 here is CTHARRGQTQYF. The CDR3 DNA reads TGCACCCATGCCCGAAGGGGGCAGACCCAGTACTTC.

This clonotype has at least ten counts. The J gene is TRBJ1-1, the V gene TRBV10-3; 7 bases match TRBD1. V lost 8 bases, J lost 0 bases, and 9 bases stayed unmatched. CDR1 and CDR2 from the germline V gene are ENHRY and SYGVKD. The CDR3 consists of 15 residues. CDR3 bases: TGTGCCATCGACAGGGATCAAGAGATGAACACTGAAGCTTTCTTT. Protein product: CAIDRDQEMNTEAFF.

This clonotype was seen ten or more times. This chain connects TRBV20-1 to TRBJ1-4; D is undetermined. This CDR3 spans 15 amino acids. In germline, CDR1 is DFQATT, CDR2 SNEGSKA (reference sequence). V dropped 6 bases and J dropped 0 bases, with 14 bases sitting between them. CDR3 loop: CSAPWQPATNEKLFF. The CDR3 bases are TGCAGTGCCCCCTGGCAACCTGCAACTAATGAAAAACTGTTTTTT.

This clonotype was observed at least ten times. This chain connects TRBV7-2 to TRBJ1-3; D not resolved. The CDR3 spans 14 residues. The V gene lost 0 bases and the J gene lost 3 bases, with 6 bases spanning the gap. The germline V gene encodes CDR1 SGHTA and CDR2 FQGNSA. CDR3 residues: CASSLAAVGNTIYF. The DNA of the CDR3 is TGTGCCAGCAGCTTAGCGGCGGTTGGAAACACCATATATTTT.

This clonotype has ten or more counts. The gene calls are TRBV23-1 and TRBJ1-5; 10 bases line up with TRBD1. TRBV23-1 is assigned to the ORF class and has an uncertain function. Losses at the gene ends were 2 bases for V and 3 bases for J; bases not matched to a gene: 4. The CDR3 totals 16 residues. The CDR3 DNA reads as TGCGCCAGCAGTCAAGGGACAGGGGCGAACAATCAGCCCCAGCATTTT. Translation: CASSQGTGANNQPQHF.

This clonotype came up many times. CDR3 in DNA: TGTGCCACCAGCGGGTGGACAGGCTCTAGCACAGATACGCAGTATTTT. Protein product: CATSGWTGSSTDTQYF. The rearrangement links TRBV15 to TRBJ2-3; 7 bases agree with TRBD1. This CDR3 has 16 amino acids. Germline trimming cut 5 bases from V and 0 bases from J; bases unmatched to any gene: 8. CDR1 LNHNV and CDR2 YYDKDF come from the germline V gene (reference sequence).

This clonotype was counted ten times or more. The chain combines TRBV12-3 or TRBV12-4 with TRBJ2-6; D unresolved. This CDR3 is built from 15 residues. The ends were cut back, 3 bases at V and 4 bases at J, with 10 bases in the middle. Written as DNA, the CDR3 is TGTGCCAGCAGTTTGGGCGGTTTGGGGGCCAACGTCCTGACTTTC. Protein: CASSLGGLGANVLTF.

This clonotype was seen repeatedly, ten times or more. This chain links TRBV12-3 or TRBV12-4 with TRBJ2-2; no clear D. The CDR3 consists of 15 residues. V lost 6 bases to trimming and J lost 4 bases, with 15 bases between them. In nucleotides, the CDR3 is TGTGCCAGCAGACCTTCGGAACACTTCACCGGGGAGCTGTTTTTT. It encodes CASRPSEHFTGELFF.

The sample holds many counts of this clonotype. This rearrangement joins TRBV5-1 to TRBJ1-5; D is possibly TRBD1 (6 bases). CDR1 is SGHRS and CDR2 is YFSETQ in the germline V gene. V dropped 3 bases and J dropped 4 bases, with 11 bases sitting between them. This CDR3 has 14 amino acids. The CDR3 DNA sequence: TGCGCCAGCAGCTCAGGGGTACCAAATCAGCCCCAGCATTTT. This gives the protein CASSSGVPNQPQHF.

This clonotype was seen at least ten times. The chain links TRBV9 to TRBJ2-5; D assignment may be TRBD1 or TRBD2 (5 bases each). Germline V lookup: CDR1 SGDLS, CDR2 YYNGEE. Trimming left V 2 bases short and J 4 bases short, with 12 bases between. There are 14 residues in the CDR3. The CDR3 region is CASSVRGQRETQYF. The CDR3 DNA reads as TGTGCCAGCAGCGTGAGGGGTCAGAGAGAGACCCAGTACTTC.

In this sample, this clonotype turned up a few times. The chain uses TRBV18 and TRBJ2-3, with D hard to call. Trimming pared 3 bases from V and 2 bases from J, leaving 3 bases between. Germline values: CDR1 KGHSH, CDR2 LQKENI. The CDR3 is made up of 12 amino acids. The CDR3 loop is CASSPATDTQYF. The CDR3 region has the DNA TGTGCCAGCTCACCCGCCACAGATACGCAGTATTTT.

CDR3 nucleotides: TGCAGTGCTTCTCCGTCGTTCGGCTTAGAGACCCAGTACTTC. Translated: CSASPSFGLETQYF. This chain links TRBV20-1 with TRBJ2-5; no reliable D call. The V gene lost 5 bases and the J gene lost 4 bases, with 17 bases spanning the gap. Germline assignment: CDR1 DFQATT and CDR2 SNEGSKA (reference sequence). The CDR3 loop spans 14 amino acids.

This clonotype was seen repeatedly, ten times or more. The chain employs TRBV20-1 and TRBJ1-5; a weak D match, TRBD1 (5 bases). Germline V gene sequence: CDR1 DFQATT, CDR2 SNEGSKA (reference sequence). Trimming pared 0 bases from V and 4 bases from J, leaving 16 bases between. This CDR3 region has 16 residues. CDR3 loop: CSARDRRGIPNQPQHF. CDR3 sequence (DNA): TGCAGTGCTAGAGATCGGCGGGGGATCCCGAATCAGCCCCAGCATTTT.

This clonotype was recorded at least ten times. This rearrangement joins TRBV24-1 to TRBJ1-1; 7 nucleotides align to TRBD1. The V gene's germline CDR1 is KGHDR and CDR2 SFDVKD. This CDR3 has 15 amino acids. J lost 2 bases, V lost 0 bases, and 2 bases had no gene match. CDR3 sequence: CATSDLGDRNTEAFF. CDR3 in DNA: TGTGCCACCAGTGATTTGGGGGACAGAAACACTGAAGCTTTCTTT.

This clonotype came up many times. The chain recombines TRBV11-2 with TRBJ2-1; TRBD1 matches at 7 bases. The J segment lost 1 base and the V segment lost 5 bases, leaving 2 bases of the junction unmatched. The germline V gene encodes CDR1 SGHAT and CDR2 FQNNGV. CDR3 size: 14 residues. The CDR3 sequence is CASSPDRSYNEQFF. CDR3 in DNA: TGTGCCAGCAGCCCGGACAGGTCCTACAATGAGCAGTTCTTC.

This clonotype has at least ten counts. This chain connects TRBV20-1 to TRBJ2-2; TRBD2 matches 10 bases. Germline values: CDR1 DFQATT, CDR2 SNEGSKA (reference sequence). V gave up 2 bases and J gave up 1 base; unmatched junction bases: 1. The CDR3 consists of 15 residues. The CDR3 is CSARKRGGNTGELFF. For the CDR3, the DNA is TGCAGTGCTAGAAAGCGGGGGGGGAACACCGGGGAGCTGTTTTTT.

This clonotype was counted at least ten times. V gene TRBV18 combines with J gene TRBJ2-5, with 7 bases aligning to TRBD1. Germline values: CDR1 KGHSH, CDR2 LQKENI. The CDR3 spans 14 residues. J lost 5 bases, V lost 3 bases, and 6 bases had no gene match. In nucleotides, the CDR3 is TGTGCCAGCTCACCGAGACAGGGCACCGAGACCCAGTACTTC. Its translation is CASSPRQGTETQYF.

At least ten counts were recorded for this clonotype. The CDR3 region is CASRTGVYEQYF. The CDR3 DNA sequence: TGTGCCAGCAGGACTGGGGTCTACGAGCAGTACTTC. The rearrangement uses TRBV6-6 and TRBJ2-7; no clear D. V gave up 6 bases and J gave up 3 bases, with 9 bases separating them. Germline V CDR1 and CDR2: MNHNY, SVGAGI (reference sequence). This CDR3 is 12 amino acids long.

This clonotype was recorded many times. This chain links TRBV30 with TRBJ1-6, with D uncertain. Germline values: CDR1 GTSNPN, CDR2 SVGIG (reference sequence). This CDR3 comprises 11 residues. Trimming pared 4 bases from V and 7 bases from J, leaving 5 bases between. In DNA, the CDR3 is TGTGCCTGGAATAAGAATTCACCCCTCCACTTT. It yields the protein CAWNKNSPLHF.

This clonotype has ten or more counts. The chain is built from TRBV18 and TRBJ1-5; unclear D gene. Germline CDR1 is KGHSH and CDR2 is LQKENI. The V end lost 2 bases, the J end lost 0 bases, and 11 bases lay between the germline ends. This CDR3 has 16 residues. CDR3 DNA: TGTGCCAGCTCACCATATGTTTTAAATAGCAATCAGCCCCAGCATTTT. Its protein is CASSPYVLNSNQPQHF.